These 2 T cell receptor beta chains were sequenced from one sample in a study of blood T cell repertoires in COVID-19. Profiling relied on immunoSEQ multiplex PCR, and the TCRdb table lists in-frame clones only, not all of them. The data contain roughly 250,000 clones, 88% of them singletons. Sequenced: peripheral blood. Receptor source: a young woman with acute or convalescent COVID-19.

This clone appeared once. The V and J genes are TRBV30 and TRBJ2-2, with 7 positions matching TRBD2. From germline, CDR1 is GTSNPN and CDR2 SVGIG (reference sequence). The CDR3 runs to 16 residues. V was pared by 3 bases and J by 3 bases, with 10 bases of the junction left unmatched. The CDR3 DNA is TGTGCCTGGAGGAGGGTGGCGGGAGTCGACACCGGGGAGCTGTTTTTT. Its protein is CAWRRVAGVDTGELFF.

The rearrangement joins TRBV6-4 to TRBJ2-2; perhaps TRBD2 as D (6 bases). V was shortened by 5 bases and J by 5 bases, with 24 bases between the two germline ends. The CDR3 is 18 residues long. Germline CDR1 and CDR2: MRHNA and SNTAGT. The CDR3 DNA sequence: TGTGCCAGCAGTCAAACCCCCGCCGCCCGGGAGAGGACCGGGGAGCTGTTTTTT. Its translation is CASSQTPAARERTGELFF.